Described below is a single T cell receptor beta chain sequence and its context. Profiled with immunoSEQ multiplex PCR; TCRdb holds only in-frame clones, not every one. This table holds 200,000 to 250,000 clones, about 80% found once. CDR1 is SQVTM, CDR2 ANQGSEA, per germline. Trimming at V came to 1 base and at J to 4 bases, leaving 8 bases not matched to a gene. CDR3 length equals 15 residues. The data were taken from a study of blood T cell repertoires in COVID-19. Study background: The origin of the acute and convalescent COVID-19 samples was the United States, Italy and Spain. PBMCs, B-cell-depleted T cells, or T cells provided the cDNA or gDNA that made up the material.

Enrollees, about 18 to 95 years old, lived in about two dozen US areas. Clinical history reported by participants formed the basis on which cohorts were assigned. What was sequenced was PBMCs or T cells enriched from blood (not recorded which). V and J are TRBV29-1 and TRBJ2-5, with 8 bases identical to TRBD2. The receptor's source is a woman aged 50 to 65 who had been exposed to COVID-19. The DNA for the CDR3 is TGCAGCGTTGAAGGCGGGGCGGGGGGTCGAGAGACCCAGTACTTC. Translating gives CSVEGGAGGRETQYF.